These 26 T cell receptor beta chains came from one sample sequenced in a study of control samples from healthy donors and cancer patients (dated by TCRdb to about 2020). Receptor amplification or capture employed the immunoSEQ multiplex PCR assay. This is the immuneACCESS table as TCRdb keeps it, with only in-frame sequences that have V and J called. A part of the clones is gone; compared with another copy, unresolved V genes explain less than half, and the rest is unexplained. The sample table holds some 90,000 clones, of which approximately 93% were seen once. The ten most abundant clones make up around 0.95% of the sample. The material sequenced was blood. These receptors all stem from a woman in her thirties in good health.

The CDR3 region is CAWAVGSRNQPQHF. CDR3 in DNA: TGTGCCTGGGCGGTGGGCAGTCGGAATCAGCCCCAGCATTTT. This chain joins TRBV30 and TRBJ1-5; D not resolved. There are 14 residues in the CDR3. V was cut by 5 bases and J by 4 bases, with 15 bases left in between. From germline, CDR1 is GTSNPN and CDR2 SVGIG (reference sequence).

The chain links TRBV5-1 to TRBJ1-5; no definite D call. The germline CDR1 and CDR2 sequences are SGHRS and YFSETQ. CDR3 length equals 14 residues. V lost 0 bases, J lost 5 bases, and 9 bases lay in between. In DNA form, the CDR3 reads TGCGCCAGCAGCTTGGAGGGCAGCGATCAGCCCCAGCATTTT. This translates into CASSLEGSDQPQHF.

This chain links TRBV5-4 with TRBJ1-6; 8 bases match TRBD1. CDR1 and CDR2 (germline): SGHNT, YYREEE (reference sequence). The V segment lost 4 bases and the J segment 14 bases; nucleotides outside the gene matches: 5. CDR3 length: 12 amino acids. In DNA, the CDR3 is TGTGCCAGCAGCCTGGACAGGGAGGCCCTCCACTTT. Translation gives CASSLDREALHF. Full variable domain (missing parts from reference TRBV5-4 and TRBJ1-6): ETGVTQSPTHLIKTRGQQVTLRCSSQSGHNTVSWYQQALGQGPQFIFQYYREEENGRGNFPPRFSGLQFPNYSSELNVNALELDDSALYLCASSLDREALHFGNGTRLTVT.

CDR3 in amino acids: CASSYLNTGELFF. CDR3 coding DNA: TGTGCCAGCAGTTATCTGAACACCGGGGAGCTGTTTTTT. The V and J genes are TRBV6-2 or TRBV6-3 and TRBJ2-2; D is unclear. Germline lookup yields CDR1 MNHEY and CDR2 SVGEGT. V was cut by 3 bases and J by 1 base, with 3 bases left in between. This CDR3 spans 13 amino acids.

This clone was recorded only once. The chain is built from TRBV11-3 and TRBJ2-2; TRBD2 agrees at 8 bases. Trimming removed 5 bases from V and 3 bases from J; junction bases left unmatched: 8. CDR3 length equals 16 residues. CDR1 and CDR2 from the germline V gene are SGHNT and YENEEA. The CDR3 region has the DNA TGTGCCAGCAGCCCCTACGGGAGGGCGGACACCGGGGAGCTGTTTTTT. Its protein is CASSPYGRADTGELFF.

V gene TRBV7-2 combines with J gene TRBJ2-7; a weak D match, TRBD2 (6 bases). The CDR3 has 16 amino acids. The V end lost 3 bases, the J end lost 5 bases, and 20 bases lay between the germline ends. CDR1 and CDR2 from the germline V gene are SGHTA and FQGNSA. Written as DNA, the CDR3 is TGTGCCAGCAGCTTGGGGACTCTCCAGGCTGGGAACGAGCAGTACTTC. It encodes CASSLGTLQAGNEQYF.

The chain has TRBV28 and TRBJ2-4, with TRBD1 identical over 7 bases. V dropped 2 bases and J dropped 11; count of bases not matched to a gene: 12. From germline, CDR1 is MDHEN and CDR2 SYDVKM. The length of the CDR3 is 15 residues. The chain's CDR3 is CASSLPGTDSSFQYF. In DNA form, the CDR3 reads TGTGCCAGCAGTTTACCAGGGACAGACTCCAGTTTTCAGTACTTC.

The V call is TRBV29-1, the J call TRBJ1-1; no definite D call. The CDR3 consists of 13 residues. V was trimmed by 1 base and J by 1 base, leaving 7 bases between them. The germline V gene has CDR1 SQVTM and CDR2 ANQGSEA. This chain's CDR3 is CSVEASRNTEAFF. CDR3 in DNA: TGCAGCGTTGAAGCCAGCAGGAACACTGAAGCTTTCTTT. The entire variable domain, with the rest obtained from reference TRBV29-1 and TRBJ1-1, is as follows: SAVISQKPSRDICQRGTSLTIQCQVDSQVTMMFWYRQQPGQSLTLIATANQGSEATYESGFVIDKFPISRPNLTFSTLTVSNMSPEDSSIYLCSVEASRNTEAFFGQGTRLTVV.

The chain links TRBV5-1 to TRBJ2-2, with 11 bases that match TRBD2. This CDR3 spans 16 amino acids. With 2 bases clipped from V and 7 bases from J, the junction kept 7 bases outside the gene matches. Germline V CDR1 and CDR2: SGHRS, YFSETQ. The CDR3 region has the DNA TGCGCCAGCAGCTTATTTAGCGGGGGGGGCGGCGGGGAGCTGTTTTTT. Translated, it gives CASSLFSGGGGGELFF. The full variable domain, in which reference TRBV5-1 and TRBJ2-2 provide the parts outside the CDR3, is KAGVTQTPRYLIKTRGQQVTLSCSPISGHRSVSWYQQTPGQGLQFLFEYFSETQRNKGNFPGRFSGRQFSNSRSEMNVSTLELGDSALYLCASSLFSGGGGGELFFGEGSRLTVL.

The V gene is TRBV3-1 (or the pseudogene TRBV3-2), the J gene TRBJ1-4, with 9 positions matching TRBD1. The CDR3 is 15 residues long. J gave up 6 bases and V 5 bases, and 7 bases lay outside the gene matches. Germline assignment: CDR1 LGHDT and CDR2 YNNKEL (reference sequence). The CDR3 loop is CASSSGTGRYEKLFF. The CDR3 nucleotides read TGTGCCAGCAGCTCGGGGACAGGGCGGTATGAAAAACTGTTTTTT.

V usage is TRBV12-3 or TRBV12-4 and J usage is TRBJ1-5; D perhaps matches TRBD1 (6 bases). CDR3 length equals 13 residues. Trimming removed 6 bases from V and 7 bases from J, with 13 bases in between. CDR3 loop: CASRSTGYQPQHF. CDR3 DNA sequence: TGTGCCAGCAGAAGTACAGGGTACCAGCCCCAGCATTTT.

The J gene is TRBJ2-3, the V gene TRBV6-5, with 11 bases that match TRBD2. V shed 5 bases, J shed 6 bases, and the junction held 10 bases outside the gene matches. This CDR3 region has 16 residues. The germline gives CDR1 MNHEY, CDR2 SVGAGI. CDR3 DNA sequence: TGTGCCAGCAGTAACTGGGGACTAGCGGCGGGGGATACGCAGTATTTT. Encoded protein: CASSNWGLAAGDTQYF.

The V call is TRBV3-1 (or the pseudogene TRBV3-2), the J call TRBJ2-7; TRBD1 is a possible D gene (6 bases). The length of the CDR3 is 16 residues. Germline-derived CDR1 and CDR2 are LGHDT and YNNKEL (reference sequence). V shed 4 bases and J shed 6 bases, with 22 bases lying between them. The CDR3 reads CASSRKNRVLSGEQYF. CDR3 DNA: TGTGCCAGCAGCCGCAAGAACAGGGTTTTGTCGGGCGAGCAGTACTTC.

The rearrangement uses TRBV30 and TRBJ1-2; no reliable D call. V was cut by 2 bases and J by 0 bases, with 7 bases left in between. The CDR3 contains 13 residues. The germline V gene encodes CDR1 GTSNPN and CDR2 SVGIG (reference sequence). CDR3 protein: CAWSLNANYGYTF. The CDR3 DNA reads as TGTGCCTGGAGTTTGAACGCTAACTATGGCTACACCTTC.

The rearrangement joins TRBV5-1 to TRBJ1-4, with D possibly matching TRBD1 (6 bases). From germline, CDR1 is SGHRS and CDR2 YFSETQ. This CDR3 is built from 16 residues. Trimming shortened V by 1 base and J by 7 bases, and 17 bases separated the two germline ends. The CDR3 loop reads CASSLIYRERGEKLFF. The CDR3 DNA reads TGCGCCAGCAGCTTGATTTACAGGGAAAGGGGTGAAAAACTGTTTTTT.

The chain is built from TRBV28 and TRBJ1-2; TRBD1 aligns across 8 bases. Germline V lookup: CDR1 MDHEN, CDR2 SYDVKM. Trimming removed 2 bases from V and 2 bases from J; junction bases left unmatched: 4. This CDR3 spans 15 amino acids. CDR3 in DNA: TGTGCCAGCAGTTTACGCAGGGGGCGGAACTATGGCTACACCTTC. Protein: CASSLRRGRNYGYTF.

V and J are TRBV7-3 and TRBJ2-1; 9 bases map to TRBD1. With V trimmed by 1 base and J by 4 bases, 2 bases remained unmatched. The CDR3 contains 15 residues. The germline gives CDR1 SGHTA, CDR2 FQGTGA. The CDR3 region is CASSLIGQGYNEQFF. The CDR3 bases are TGTGCCAGCAGCTTAATAGGACAGGGGTACAATGAGCAGTTCTTC.

The CDR3 DNA follows: TGTGCCAGCAGCCTTCGGACAGGGCGAAGTAACTATGGCTACACCTTC. It translates to CASSLRTGRSNYGYTF. The rearrangement joins TRBV3-1 (or the pseudogene TRBV3-2) to TRBJ1-2; the match to TRBD1 covers 8 bases. Trimming at V came to 4 bases and at J to 1 base, leaving 8 bases not matched to a gene. CDR3 length: 16 amino acids. Germline lookup yields CDR1 LGHDT and CDR2 YNNKEL (reference sequence).

With respect to this clone: The junction departs from germline at one end; a sequencing error may be responsible. This sequence joins TRBV29-1 and TRBJ1-2, with a weak D call TRBD1 (5 bases). The CDR3 is 13 amino acids. The V gene's germline CDR1 is SQVTM and CDR2 ANQGSEA. CDR3 protein: CSVEGRTGFDVLF. CDR3 coding DNA: TGCAGCGTTGAAGGTCGCACAGGCTTCGACGTCCTATTC.

V usage is TRBV6-5 and J usage is TRBJ2-2; 13 nucleotides align to TRBD2. After removal of 4 bases from V and 4 bases from J, the junction contained 3 bases not matched to a gene. The CDR3 is 16 amino acids. Germline V gene lookup returns CDR1 MNHEY and CDR2 SVGAGI. The CDR3 DNA reads as TGTGCCAGCAGTTCCAGACTAGCGGGAGGCACCGGGGAGCTGTTTTTT. Translated: CASSSRLAGGTGELFF.

The chain carries TRBV30 and TRBJ2-7; weak D call: TRBD1 (5 bases). Germline V CDR1 and CDR2: GTSNPN, SVGIG (reference sequence). V lost 5 bases and J 3 bases, leaving 14 bases between the germline ends. The length of the CDR3 is 13 residues. CDR3 protein: CAWERFRGYEQYF. CDR3 DNA: TGTGCCTGGGAAAGATTTAGGGGCTACGAGCAGTACTTC.

The CDR3 protein is CASSIGRAYGYTF. The CDR3 DNA reads TGTGCCAGTAGTATCGGAAGGGCCTATGGCTACACCTTC. The rearrangement joins TRBV19 to TRBJ1-2; D unclear. Trimming shortened V by 3 bases and J by 4 bases, and 9 bases separated the two germline ends. CDR3 length equals 13 residues. Germline CDR1 LNHDA, CDR2 SQIVND (reference sequence).

The chain has TRBV18 and TRBJ2-1, with D possibly TRBD1 on 5 matching bases. The V and J ends lost 5 bases and 9 bases respectively, with 14 bases between them. Germline V gene data show CDR1 as KGHSH and CDR2 as LQKENI. The CDR3 has 13 amino acids. In DNA form, the CDR3 reads TGTGCCAGCTCATCCACCCAGGGCGGTGAGCAGTTCTTC. It translates to CASSSTQGGEQFF.

This clone was seen once. This sequence joins TRBV24-1 and TRBJ2-2, with TRBD2 matching 7 bases. The CDR3 extends over 16 amino acids. CDR1 is KGHDR and CDR2 is SFDVKD in the germline V gene. V lost 2 bases, J lost 2 bases, and 4 bases stayed unmatched. CDR3 sequence (DNA): TGTGCCACCAGTGATTCCGAGCGGGATAACACCGGGGAGCTGTTTTTT. Protein product: CATSDSERDNTGELFF.

This clone occurred once. The chain joins TRBV7-9 to TRBJ2-2; tentative D call: TRBD1 (5 bases). Germline CDR1 and CDR2: SEHNR and FQNEAQ (reference sequence). V lost 8 bases and J 1 base, leaving 11 bases between the germline ends. The CDR3 loop spans 14 amino acids. The CDR3 spells CASPIQENTGELFF. The CDR3 nucleotides read TGTGCCAGCCCAATACAGGAGAACACCGGGGAGCTGTTTTTT.

The chain uses TRBV7-2 and TRBJ2-5; the D is unclear. With 5 bases removed from V and 2 bases from J, the gap between germline ends came to 9 bases. CDR1 is SGHTA and CDR2 is FQGNSA in the germline V gene. The CDR3 sequence is 13 residues long. The CDR3, as DNA: TGTGCCAGCAGCCACCCCGTGCAAGAGACCCAGTACTTC. Translation: CASSHPVQETQYF.